This TCR beta chain was identified in a study of shared clonotypes between healthy human individuals. Per the germline V gene, CDR1 is MNHNS and CDR2 is SASEGT. Trimming stripped 2 bases from V and 0 bases from J, with 17 bases between. The CDR3 has 18 amino acids. With respect to this clone: The antigen is not known.

The study, taken as a whole, reports: Memory subsets had estimated richness that was generally smaller than that of naive subsets.

Original analysis: ImmunoSEQ sequences covered only the junction and lacked quality scores; filtering therefore differed. Using immunoSEQ multiplex PCR, the repertoire was profiled, and TCRdb retains in-frame clones only, with some absent. D and trimming come from the DNA, and the V and J calls and clone size come from that table. The data hold some 2.1 million clones, with 85% to 95% observed a single time. Sequenced sample: naive CD4+ T cells sorted from blood. Subset indicated: CD45RA+ positively selected. The sequence was obtained from a man between 18 and 29 years old in good health. The chain has TRBV6-1 and TRBJ1-5; a possible D gene is TRBD1 (5 bases). CDR3: CASSEQGGGFYSNQPQHF. The CDR3 DNA is TGTGCCAGCAGTGAACAGGGCGGGGGGTTTTATAGCAATCAGCCCCAGCATTTT.